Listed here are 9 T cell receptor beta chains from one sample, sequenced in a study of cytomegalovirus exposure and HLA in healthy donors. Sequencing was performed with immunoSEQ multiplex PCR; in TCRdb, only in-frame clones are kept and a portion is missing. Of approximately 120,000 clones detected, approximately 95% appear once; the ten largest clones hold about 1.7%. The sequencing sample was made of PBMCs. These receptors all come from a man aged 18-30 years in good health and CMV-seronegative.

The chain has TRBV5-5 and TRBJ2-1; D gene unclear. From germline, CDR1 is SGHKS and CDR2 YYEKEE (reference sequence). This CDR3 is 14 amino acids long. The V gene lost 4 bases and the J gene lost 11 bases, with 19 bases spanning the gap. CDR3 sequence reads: CASSGVASYHQQFF. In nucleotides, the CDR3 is TGTGCCAGCAGCGGTGTGGCTTCGTACCACCAGCAGTTCTTC.

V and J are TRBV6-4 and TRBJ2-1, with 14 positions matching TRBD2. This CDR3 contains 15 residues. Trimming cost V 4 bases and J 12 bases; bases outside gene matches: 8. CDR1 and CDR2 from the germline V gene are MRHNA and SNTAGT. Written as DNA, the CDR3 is TGTGCCAGCAGTGGGGCGGGACTAGCGGGAGAAAGGCAGTTCTTC. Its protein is CASSGAGLAGERQFF.

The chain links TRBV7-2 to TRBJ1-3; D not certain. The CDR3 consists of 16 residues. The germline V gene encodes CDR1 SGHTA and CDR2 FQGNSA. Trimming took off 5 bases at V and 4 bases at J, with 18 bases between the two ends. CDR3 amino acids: CASSPFLLPGGNTIYF. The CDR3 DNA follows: TGTGCCAGCAGCCCTTTCCTCCTCCCGGGGGGAAACACCATATATTTT.

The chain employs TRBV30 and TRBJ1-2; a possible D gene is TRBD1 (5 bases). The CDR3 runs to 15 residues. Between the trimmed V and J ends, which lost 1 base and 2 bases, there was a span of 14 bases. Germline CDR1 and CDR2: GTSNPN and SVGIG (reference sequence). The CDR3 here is CAWSEGAGDNYGYTF. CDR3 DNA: TGTGCCTGGAGTGAAGGGGCAGGCGACAACTATGGCTACACCTTC.

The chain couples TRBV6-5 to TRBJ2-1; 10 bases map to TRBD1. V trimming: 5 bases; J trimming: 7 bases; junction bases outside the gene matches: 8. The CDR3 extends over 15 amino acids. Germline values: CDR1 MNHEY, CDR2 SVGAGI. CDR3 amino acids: CASSADRGRNNEQFF. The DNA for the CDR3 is TGTGCCAGCAGTGCTGACAGGGGGCGAAATAATGAGCAGTTCTTC.

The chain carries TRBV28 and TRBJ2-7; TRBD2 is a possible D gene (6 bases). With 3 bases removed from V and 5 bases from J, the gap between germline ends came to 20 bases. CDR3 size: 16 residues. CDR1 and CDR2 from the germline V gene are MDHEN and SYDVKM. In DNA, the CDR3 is TGTGCCAGCAGTTTCAACGTGCGGGACGGTGGGCACGAGCAGTACTTC. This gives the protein CASSFNVRDGGHEQYF. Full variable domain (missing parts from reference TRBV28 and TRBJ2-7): DVKVTQSSRYLVKRTGEKVFLECVQDMDHENMFWYRQDPGLGLRLIYFSYDVKMKEKGDIPEGYSVSREKKERFSLILESASTNQTSMYLCASSFNVRDGGHEQYFGPGTRLTVT.

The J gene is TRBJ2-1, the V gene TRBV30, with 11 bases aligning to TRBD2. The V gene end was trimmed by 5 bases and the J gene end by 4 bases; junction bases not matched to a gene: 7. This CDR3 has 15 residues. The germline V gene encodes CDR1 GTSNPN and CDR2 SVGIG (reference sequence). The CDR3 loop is CAWGGLAGGYNEQFF. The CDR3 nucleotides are TGTGCCTGGGGGGGCCTAGCGGGAGGATACAATGAGCAGTTCTTC. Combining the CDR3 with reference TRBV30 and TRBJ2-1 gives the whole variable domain SQTIHQWPATLVQPVGSPLSLECTVEGTSNPNLYWYRQAAGRGLQLLFYSVGIGQISSEVPQNLSASRPQDRQFILSSKKLLLSDSGFYLCAWGGLAGGYNEQFFGPGTRLTVL.

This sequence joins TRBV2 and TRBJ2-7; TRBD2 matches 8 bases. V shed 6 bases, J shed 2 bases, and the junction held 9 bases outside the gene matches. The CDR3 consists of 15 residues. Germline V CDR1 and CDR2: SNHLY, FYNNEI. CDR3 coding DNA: TGTGCCAGCAGGCAAGAGACTAGCGCCACCTACGAGCAGTACTTC. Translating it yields CASRQETSATYEQYF.

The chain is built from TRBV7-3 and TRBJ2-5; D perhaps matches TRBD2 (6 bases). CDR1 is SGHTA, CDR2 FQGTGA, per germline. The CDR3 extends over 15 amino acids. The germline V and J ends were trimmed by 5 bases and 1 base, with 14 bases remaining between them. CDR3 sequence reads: CASSLSGTLQETQYF. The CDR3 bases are TGTGCCAGCAGCCTCTCGGGGACTCTCCAAGAGACCCAGTACTTC.